This TCR beta chain was sequenced for a study of T cells after yellow fever vaccination (dated by TCRdb to about 2019). Looking at the study overall: Using CD3, CD45RA, CCR7 and CD95 staining, memory subsets (EM, EMRA, CM and Tscm) were sorted on a BD FACS Aria III. The SMART-Seq v4 Ultra Low Input RNA kit was used to prepare libraries from fractions with low cell numbers. Bulk TCR alpha and beta repertoires were sequenced longitudinally to track T-cell clones before and after primary and booster YFV17D yellow fever vaccination. Two healthy male donors, one aged 18 to 30 and one aged 30 to 40 years, made up the cohort. Blood was drawn at multiple timepoints before and after primary and secondary immunization, with bulk PBMC replicates and cell subsets isolated. Memory subsets were sorted on days 0, 15 and 45 and at 18 months following primary vaccination, and on days 0, 15 and 45 following the 30-year booster. Study-level results and caveats: The secondary T-cell response was found to be weaker but faster than the primary response, with a peak reached on day 5 rather than on day 15. After the booster, most of the clones that had expanded following primary vaccination were detected again (96% of CD4 and roughly nine tenths of CD8), which suggests that memory was broadly maintained. Computational filtering was needed because FACS-sorted repertoires could contain abundant contaminating clonotypes from the bulk population. In the sorted memory subsets on day 0, nearly all vaccine-responding clonotypes were below the level of detection. A small fraction of clonotypes appeared in both the CD4 and CD8 compartments, likely as a result of convergent recombination. Because only two donors were included in the study, the extent to which the findings can be generalized is limited.

Spanning cysteine to phenylalanine, the CDR3 consists of 14 amino acids. Of the read, only the CDR3 DNA is kept; its 42 bases are in frame from base 1. TCR cDNA was synthesized by 5'RACE template switching, which introduced a universal primer site and unique molecular identifiers. Priming for cDNA synthesis came from both the TCR alpha and TCR beta constant segments. Library amplification involved two PCR steps, and the second step added sample barcodes and sequencing adapters. Sequencing of the libraries was done on either Illumina HiSeq 2500 (2x100 bp) or NovaSeq (2x150 bp). The source study handled its data this way. MIGEC handled demultiplexing of reads and collapsing into UMI consensus sequences, while MiXCR performed V(D)J alignment. Using edgeR on replicate PBMC samples, clonotypes were called vaccine-responding if FDR was below 0.01 and the log2 fold change was above 5 up to day 15. Bulk clonotypes were assigned CD4 or CD8 identity according to which sequenced CD4 or CD8 repertoire held them at higher abundance. To estimate the distribution of each clone across memory phenotypes, clonotype frequencies in memory subsets were weighted by FACS-sorted cell numbers. TCRdb passed the public sequencing reads through fastp at Q25 and MiXCR, retaining productive beta sequences. Merged by CDR3 protein, the rows form single entries marked with the most common genes and DNA. The V and J calls here are based on TCRdb, not the publication. The sample yields more than 25,000 distinct CDR3 sequences; 5.5% to 8% were counted once. The leading ten clones occupy 20% to 30% of the sample.

The sample's treatment or condition label, in plain terms: live attenuated yellow fever vaccine strain. A standard Ficoll-Paque protocol was used to isolate PBMCs from peripheral blood. RNA from sorted memory subsets was extracted with the RNeasy Micro Kit. This clonotype was seen ten or more times. No base quality values were provided; no much bigger clone lies one nucleotide off. This clonotype originated in a man aged 25-45 years who received the YFV17D yellow fever vaccine. The rearranged chain carries TRBV21-1 and TRBJ2-7; the table's TRBD1 call for D was not verified on the DNA. TRBV21-1 is a listed pseudogene. The material was PBMCs, either bulk or a sorted T-cell subset (CD4+, CD8+, memory, or dextramer-sorted; not recorded which), obtained on the day of the yellow fever booster vaccination. In nucleotide form, the sequence is TGTGCCAGCAGCAAACAGGGTTGGTTGTACGAGCAGTACTTC. Protein translation: CASSKQGWLYEQYF.